Presented here are 16 T cell receptor beta chains from one specimen sequenced in a study of T cell changes during pregnancy in multiple sclerosis (dated by TCRdb to the late 2010s). Library method: the immunoSEQ multiplex PCR assay. The clones in this table, taken by TCRdb from immuneACCESS, are in-frame only. Not every clone is retained; where verified, under half of the shortfall comes from an unresolved V gene, and the cause of the rest is unknown. The sample contains fewer than 65,000 clones, roughly 93% of them found a single time. The ten largest clonotypes hold around 1.9% of the sample. The sequencing used peripheral blood, collected in the second trimester of pregnancy. The receptor source for this set is a female donor with multiple sclerosis, enrolled in a pregnancy study.

This clone has just one count. The chain is built from TRBV2 and TRBJ2-7; D might be TRBD1 (6 bases). V was cut by 3 bases and J by 5 bases, with 20 bases left in between. CDR1 is SNHLY and CDR2 is FYNNEI in the germline V gene. This CDR3 is 16 amino acids long. CDR3 region: CASSDVQGTYSHEQYF. The CDR3 DNA is TGTGCCAGCAGTGATGTCCAGGGGACCTATTCCCACGAGCAGTACTTC.

This chain uses TRBV10-3 with TRBJ1-5, with TRBD1 matching 7 bases. The CDR3 runs to 15 residues. Germline CDR1 and CDR2: ENHRY and SYGVKD. V lost 3 bases and J lost 5; bases outside the gene matches: 7. The CDR3 DNA reads as TGTGCCATCAGTGACACCGACAGGGACTATCAGCCCCAGCATTTT. This sequence encodes CAISDTDRDYQPQHF.

This clone came up once. The DNA for the CDR3 is TGTGCCAGCAGCTTATCGGGAATGGACAATGAGCAGTTCTTC. Translating it yields CASSLSGMDNEQFF. This chain uses TRBV7-3 with TRBJ2-1; D is perhaps TRBD2 (5 bases). The CDR3 covers 14 residues. V was trimmed by 2 bases and J by 5 bases, leaving 10 bases between them. Per germline, CDR1 SGHTA and CDR2 FQGTGA. Looking up the rest from reference TRBV7-3 and TRBJ2-1 gives the full variable domain: GAGVSQTPSNKVTEKGKYVELRCDPISGHTALYWYRQSLGQGPEFLIYFQGTGAADDSGLPNDRFFAVRPEGSVSTLKIQRTERGDSAVYLCASSLSGMDNEQFFGPGTRLTVL.

The rearrangement uses TRBV2 and TRBJ2-1; D call uncertain. The CDR3 runs 14 residues. V lost 5 bases, J lost 2 bases, and 10 bases lay in between. Germline assignment: CDR1 SNHLY and CDR2 FYNNEI. The CDR3: CASSKSLAYNEQFF. The CDR3 DNA reads as TGTGCCAGCAGTAAGTCCCTAGCCTACAATGAGCAGTTCTTC.

The CDR3 DNA follows: TGTGCCAGCAGCTTAGATGCCAACTCTGACTACAATGAGCAGTTCTTC. Amino acids: CASSLDANSDYNEQFF. The V and J genes are TRBV11-3 and TRBJ2-1; D is unclear. With 0 bases removed from V and 3 bases from J, the gap between germline ends came to 12 bases. The CDR3 is made up of 16 amino acids. The germline gives CDR1 SGHNT, CDR2 YENEEA. The full variable domain, completed using reference TRBV11-3 and TRBJ2-1, is EAGVVQSPRYKIIEKKQPVAFWCNPISGHNTLYWYLQNLGQGPELLIRYENEEAVDDSQLPKDRFSAERLKGVDSTLKIQPAELGDSAVYLCASSLDANSDYNEQFFGPGTRLTVL.

The chain links TRBV29-1 to TRBJ2-5, with TRBD1 identical over 8 bases. V shed 5 bases, J shed 3 bases, and the junction held 14 bases outside the gene matches. Germline lookup yields CDR1 SQVTM and CDR2 ANQGSEA. The CDR3 loop spans 16 amino acids. CDR3 sequence (DNA): TGCAGCGTTTATTACCGACAGGGGCGGATTGAAGAGACCCAGTACTTC. Translating gives CSVYYRQGRIEETQYF.

The rearrangement uses TRBV29-1 and TRBJ2-1; 10 nucleotides line up with TRBD2. The CDR3 runs to 17 residues. V lost 0 bases to trimming and J lost 1 base; unmatched junction nucleotides: 6. Germline V lookup: CDR1 SQVTM, CDR2 ANQGSEA. The CDR3 loop reads CSVEDPSGRRSYNEQFF. Here the CDR3 DNA reads TGCAGCGTTGAAGATCCTAGCGGGAGAAGGTCCTACAATGAGCAGTTCTTC.

The gene calls are TRBV6-1 and TRBJ2-7; D is possibly TRBD2 (5 bases). Per the germline V gene, CDR1 is MNHNS and CDR2 is SASEGT. The CDR3 is 12 amino acids. V lost 2 bases to trimming and J lost 6 bases, with 8 bases between them. CDR3 sequence: CASSERDGEQYF. For the CDR3, the DNA is TGTGCCAGCAGTGAACGGGATGGCGAGCAGTACTTC.

V usage is TRBV28 and J usage is TRBJ1-5, with D perhaps TRBD1 (5 bases). This CDR3 is built from 15 residues. Germline V gene data show CDR1 as MDHEN and CDR2 as SYDVKM. V was trimmed by 2 bases and J by 0 bases, leaving 8 bases between them. DNA for the CDR3: TGTGCCAGCAGTTTACCCAGGGCTAGCAATCAGCCCCAGCATTTT. Translated, it gives CASSLPRASNQPQHF.

The J gene is TRBJ2-5, the V gene TRBV30; 12 nucleotides align to TRBD2. This CDR3 has 17 residues. Germline V gene data show CDR1 as GTSNPN and CDR2 as SVGIG (reference sequence). The ends lost 4 bases at V and 11 bases at J; junction bases unmatched: 20. CDR3 in amino acids: CAWTLPGLAGRDLEQYF. The DNA of the CDR3 is TGTGCCTGGACCCTACCCGGACTAGCGGGAAGGGATTTGGAGCAGTACTTC.

The chain couples TRBV19 to TRBJ2-1; TRBD2 aligns across 8 bases. The CDR3 extends over 15 amino acids. V trimming: 4 bases; J trimming: 2 bases; junction bases outside the gene matches: 4. Germline-derived CDR1 and CDR2 are LNHDA and SQIVND (reference sequence). CDR3 residues: CASSTPGLAYNEQFF. In DNA, the CDR3 is TGTGCCAGTAGTACACCGGGACTAGCCTACAATGAGCAGTTCTTC.

The rearrangement uses TRBV27 and TRBJ2-1; 11 nucleotides line up with TRBD2. The CDR3 runs to 19 residues. CDR1 and CDR2 from the germline V gene are MNHEY and SMNVEV (reference sequence). V dropped 2 bases and J dropped 1; count of bases not matched to a gene: 10. CDR3 DNA sequence: TGTGCCAGCAGTTTACGTGCACTAGCGGGAGATAGGTCCTACAATGAGCAGTTCTTC. This sequence encodes CASSLRALAGDRSYNEQFF.

This chain links TRBV5-4 with TRBJ2-3; D is perhaps TRBD2 (6 bases). This CDR3 is 14 amino acids long. V lost 1 base and J 4 bases, leaving 10 bases between the germline ends. The germline V gene has CDR1 SGHNT and CDR2 YYREEE (reference sequence). CDR3 DNA sequence: TGTGCCAGCAGCTTGTACGGGAGCCCAGATACGCAGTATTTT. Translation: CASSLYGSPDTQYF.

As DNA, the CDR3 is TGTGCCAGCAGCCCCGGACAGGGTTTTAACGAGCAGTACTTC. Residues: CASSPGQGFNEQYF. The chain couples TRBV7-9 to TRBJ2-7; 8 positions match TRBD1. Germline V gene data show CDR1 as SEHNR and CDR2 as FQNEAQ (reference sequence). V was pared by 5 bases and J by 5 bases, with 8 bases of the junction left unmatched. This CDR3 has 14 amino acids.

This clone is a singleton in its sample. The J gene is TRBJ2-5, the V gene TRBV6-1; the match to TRBD2 covers 8 bases. This CDR3 has 16 amino acids. Germline assignment: CDR1 MNHNS and CDR2 SASEGT. Trimming at V came to 1 base and at J to 4 bases, leaving 8 bases not matched to a gene. The CDR3 loop is CASSEVKAGGRETQYF. The CDR3 DNA follows: TGTGCCAGCAGTGAAGTAAAGGCGGGAGGAAGAGAGACCCAGTACTTC.

The rearrangement joins TRBV7-2 to TRBJ2-5; 14 bases are shared with TRBD2. V dropped 5 bases and J dropped 5; count of bases not matched to a gene: 4. Looked up from germline, CDR1 is SGHTA and CDR2 is FQGNSA. The CDR3 covers 15 residues. CDR3 sequence: CASSRLAGGGETQYF. Written as DNA, the CDR3 is TGTGCCAGCAGCAGACTAGCGGGAGGGGGGGAGACCCAGTACTTC.